The clone carrying this T cell receptor beta chain came up a few times. As yet, its antigen is unknown. This CDR3 region has 14 residues. Trimming cost V 3 bases and J 7 bases; bases outside gene matches: 5. CDR1 and CDR2 (germline): MNHEY, SMNVEV (reference sequence). TCRdb called the reads again in MiXCR, with one record for every CDR3 protein. Here the sample spans under 200,000 distinct CDR3 sequences, roughly 22% being singletons. The sample originates from a study of T cell repertoires in cytomegalovirus infection. Study conclusions and caveats: Totalled public TCR beta family frequency picked out people who carried CMV plus the relevant HLA.

Sequenced here: CD8+ T cells from cultured PBMCs, sampled from culture after CMV antigen stimulation. This clonotype was obtained from a human donor in good health (CMV status not recorded). Some clones in this sample may be carry-over from other donors' samples. The chain joins TRBV27 to TRBJ2-3; 9 bases align to TRBD2. For the CDR3, the DNA is TGTGCCAGCAGTTTCGAGACTAGCGGAAATACGCAGTATTTT. Residues: CASSFETSGNTQYF.